This T cell receptor (beta chain) came from a study of CXCR3-negative and CXCR3-positive naive CD8 T cells. Study results and caveats: With respect to TRBV-TRBJ usage, naive CXCR3-negative and CXCR3-positive cells were similar; memory differed. Naive cells with CXCR3 showed TRB CDR3s that were more hydrophobic than those in CXCR3-negative naive cells. Both naive subsets had comparably high diversity; memory CD8+ cells much lower. After cryopreservation, expression of CXCR3 was partially reduced, and most assays were run with fresh PBMCs.

A word on this clonotype: Its antigen is undetermined.

It was by 5' RACE with UMI labels that the TRB cDNA libraries were prepared. TCRdb re-called the 5' RACE reads; every CDR3 protein appears as one record, without DNA. The listing contains some 60,000 distinct CDR3 sequences. Per germline, CDR1 SGDLS and CDR2 YYNGEE. CDR3 size: 14 residues. Naive cells were sorted as CD45RO-, CCR7+, CD27+ and CD95-. The sequenced material came from naive CXCR3+ CD8+ T cells from blood. Subset described: CD45RO-CCR7+CD27+CD95- naive CD8+ T cells expressing CXCR3 (TNR3+). V gene TRBV9 combines with J gene TRBJ2-7; TCRdb reports TRBD2, a call that lacks DNA to check it against. This sequence originates from a human donor in good health. Some clones in this sample may be carry-over from other donors' samples. CDR3 sequence reads: CASSPGGDTYEQYF.